This TCR beta chain was obtained from a study of beta chain features in type 1 diabetes (dated by TCRdb to 2017 to 2018). In the study overall: No differences in mean age, gender distribution, total cell number or subset yield were found between patients and healthy donors. In the study, recently diagnosed type 1 diabetes patients and matched healthy donors were compared on the TCRB repertoires of their sorted circulating CD4+ T cell subsets. A total of 107,917,701 sorted cells were examined across all samples, and the number of cells per subset was strongly correlated with RNA yield. Regulatory and stem cell-like memory subsets were obtained from only 8 patients and about 8 healthy donors, while naive and central memory subsets were obtained from all 30 or so donors.

Findings and caveats that apply to the study as a whole: A moderate but significant shortening of TCRB CDR3 length was observed in type 1 diabetes patients in all four CD4+ subsets. PCR might favor shorter templates, but patient and control samples were amplified and corrected together, so any skew would affect both groups equally. Because cDNA rather than genomic DNA was sequenced, highly expressing activated cells could have been over-represented, although no difference in activation and CD3 levels was found between groups. Naive, central memory and regulatory TCRB repertoires appeared more similar among patients than among healthy donors. HLA sub-analyses involved small numbers of individuals, so any influence of HLA type on TCRB rearrangement remained unresolved. At VDJ recombination sites, patients with type 1 diabetes made fewer insertions and deleted more nucleotides, a pattern implying thymic rearrangement abnormalities.

CDR1 SGDLS and CDR2 YYNGEE are derived from the germline V gene. Taken from cysteine to phenylalanine, the CDR3 has 16 residues. Kept here is only the CDR3 DNA, which spans 48 bases and is read in frame from base 1. After removal of 1 base from V and 0 bases from J, the junction retains 3 bases not matched to a gene. A single peripheral blood draw of around 120 mL on average was collected from each donor into heparinised tubes. Using a panel that included CD45RO, CCR7, CD25, CD127, CD95 and CD27, naive, central memory, regulatory and stem cell-like memory CD4+ T cells were sorted on a BD FACSAria II. A purity above 95% was achieved for all sorted populations. PBMCs were isolated immediately by Lymphoprep density gradient centrifugation and stained directly without culture. Samples were stained and sorted in pairs, with one healthy donor and one patient per experiment, so that batch effects were minimized.

On this clone itself: It has no known antigen specificity. Base qualities are missing; no much larger clone stands one base away.

The entire amount of isolated RNA was reverse transcribed using the High Capacity cDNA Reverse Transcription Kit, so the sequenced TCRB transcripts were expressed ones. Deep immunoSEQ sequencing was applied to naive, central memory and regulatory T cell samples, giving an average of about 3.7 million total reads per sample. Sorted cells were lysed in RLT buffer, and RNA was extracted using DNase-treated RNeasy Micro or Mini kits according to cell number. Each cell subset was processed separately to prevent cross-contamination, with patient and healthy donor samples processed together. Using the immunoSEQ multiplex PCR, TCRB sequences were amplified from cDNA into 87-bp fragments spanning the CDR3 region. Sequencing of the amplicons was performed on the Illumina HiSeq platform. In the authors' own workflow: PCR bias was computationally corrected using synthetic template baselines, reads within Hamming distance 2 were collapsed, and singletons that could not be merged were discarded. Reads were aligned against IMGT so that V, D and J genes, CDR3 length and insertions or deletions at six rearrangement sites could be assigned. Clonotype counts were normalized to sorted cell number within each subset before computing true diversity and Gini coefficients with the tcR R package. The overlap coefficient, calculated on TCRB nucleotide sequences, was used to measure repertoire sharing. Out-of-frame TCRB sequences from naive cells were analyzed to stand in for the pre-selection repertoire. Entries here come from immuneACCESS through TCRdb and include only in-frame sequences with V and J called. Some clones fail to appear in such tables; in the studies checked, an unresolved V gene covers under half of the shortfall, and the cause of the remainder is unknown. For V, J and clone size, that table is used; D and trimming come from the DNA. The sample table lists 600,000 to 750,000 clones, over 10% of them with a count of one. The top ten clones comprise 0.09% to 0.15% of the sample.

The clonotype comes from a man aged 25-45 years with type 1 diabetes. Sequencing used naive CD4+ T cells from blood. The sample's cell subset or site, from its label and the paper: true naive CD4+ T cells. The chain is made from TRBV9 and TRBJ2-5, and TRBD2 aligns with 10 junction nucleotides. CDR3 protein: CASSVSAGGYQETQYF. The DNA is TGTGCCAGCAGCGTATCAGCGGGGGGGTACCAAGAGACCCAGTACTTC.